This TCR beta chain was captured by sequencing in a study of shared clonotypes between healthy human individuals (dated by TCRdb to about 2020). General notes on the study: A few men and a couple of women, aged 18 to 49 years, made up the cohort. To increase sequencing depth and limit assay-specific biases, TCR repertoire library preparation and sequencing were carried out by different laboratories using diverse techniques. To estimate repertoire size and how much clonotype sharing occurs between individuals, the study deeply sequenced the blood TCR repertoires of about 5 healthy adults. Between about 0.9 and 8.9 billion PBMCs per donor were obtained by leukapheresis. For each donor, CD4 naive and CD4 memory were each given three plates, CD8 naive was given two plates, and CD8 memory was given one plate. General findings and caveats noted by the study authors: Sharing across a few donors was observed for approximately 5% of naive CD4, under 4% of naive CD8, roughly 2.3% of memory CD4, and around 0.42% of memory CD8 clonotypes. Pairwise subsampling indicated that sequencing depth was expected to affect the degree of clonotype sharing among donors. Compared with non-shared clonotypes, clonotypes shared by all four sorted-subset donors had higher generation probabilities. Estimated clonotype richness was generally larger for naive than for memory subsets. Because the study included a small number of donors, the genetic and exposure-history diversity represented was limited. Incomplete sequencing was indicated by rarefaction of sorted-subset datasets, despite the large sequencing depth. Sampling was restricted to blood, and TCR repertoires in tissues likely differ from the TCR repertoires found in blood.

Notes on this clone: No antigen is known for it. Per-base qualities were not stored, and no clone one base away is much larger.

Its CDR3 holds 14 amino acids, cysteine through phenylalanine. The sequence is cut down to CDR3 DNA, 42 bases in frame from base 1. The germline V gene gives CDR1 as MDHEN and CDR2 as SYDVKM. V is reduced by 4 bases and J by 2 bases, leaving a spacing of 12 bases between them. Using the deep immunoSEQ assay, multiplex PCR amplified TCR CDR3 regions from genomic DNA. Extracted genomic DNA from each cell subset was spread evenly across all wells of several immunoSEQ 96-well plates, with each plate serving as a replicate. Each replicate PCR for sorted subsets received roughly 200 ng genomic DNA, equal to about 30,000 T cell genomes. The purified libraries were quantified using a Qubit 3.0 fluorometer, sized with a Bioanalyzer 2100, and then quantified again using the KAPA Library Quantification kit. Every immunoSEQ 96-well plate was sequenced on a separate single-read 150-cycle Illumina NextSeq 550 flow cell. The authors processed their data as follows. The immunoSEQ output contained only junctional sequences without quality scores, so filtering could not match that applied to full-length reads. To assign V/J genes and CDR3, sequences were annotated against IMGT germline references using PyIR, a Python wrapper for IgBLAST v1.9. Reads with weak V/J assignments (E-value above 1e-6), missing CDR3, stop codons, out-of-frame junctions, or ambiguous translated residues were removed. A V3J clonotype was defined by an identical inferred V gene, J gene, and CDR3 amino acid sequence. Percentage overlap between repertoires was computed as shared unique clonotypes divided by the size of the smaller repertoire. Repertoire richness was assessed with RTK rarefaction, the Chao1 estimator, and Recon v2.1 estimates of unobserved clonotypes. Generation probabilities were computed with OLGA for all TCRbeta clonotypes obtained by the gDNA method from several donors. TCRdb took this table from immuneACCESS and kept in-frame rearrangements with V and J called. Such tables lack part of the clones; where checked against another copy, unresolved V genes explain under half of the gap, and the rest is unexplained. Clonal size and the V and J genes are those of that table, whereas D and trimming came from the DNA. For this sample the table gives 2 million to 2.5 million clones, of which 80% to 95% were detected only once. In total, the top ten clones hold around 0.4% of the sample.

Donors were healthy HIV-negative adults with no recently reported acute infections or vaccinations. All donors were Caucasian adults living in Nashville, Tennessee, USA. CD4+ T cells were enriched by magnetic negative selection; naive cells were then positively selected on CD45RA, and the negative fraction formed the memory subset. Blood was collected by leukapheresis, and PBMCs were isolated by Ficoll-Histopaque density gradient centrifugation and then cryopreserved in liquid nitrogen vapor phase. Purity and quantity of every magnetically sorted T cell population were checked by analytical flow cytometry. Genomic DNA was isolated from every sorted fraction and measured by UV absorbance on a Nanodrop 2000c.

The TCR sequence derives from a man aged 18 to 29 in good health. Some clones in this sample may be carry-over from other donors' samples. Sequencing was done on a sample of naive CD4+ T cells from PBMCs. The cell subset or site label here, explained by the study, means: CD45RA+ positively selected. The rearranged segments are TRBV28 and TRBJ2-7; the D gene is possibly TRBD2, with 5 bases matching. In nucleotide form, the sequence is TGTGCCAGCAGTTCTACCGGGAAAACCTACGAGCAGTACTTC. Its protein reads: CASSSTGKTYEQYF.